What follows are 27 T cell receptor beta chains derived from one specimen sequenced in a study of shared clonotypes between healthy human individuals. Sequenced by immunoSEQ multiplex PCR; TCRdb stores in-frame clones only, minus some. The sample shows 2.5 million or so clones, just over 90% of them seen only once. Sample: naive CD4+ T cells sorted from blood. Subset indicated: CD45RA+ positively selected. Receptors originate from a man aged 18 to 35 in good health.

The V gene is TRBV7-9, the J gene TRBJ2-5; D gene uncertain. CDR1 and CDR2 from the germline V gene are SEHNR and FQNEAQ (reference sequence). The CDR3 contains 14 residues. The germline V and J ends were trimmed by 2 bases and 3 bases, with 10 bases remaining between them. In DNA form, the CDR3 reads TGTGCCAGCAGCTTACAGCAGAGTAAAGAGACCCAGTACTTC. Protein: CASSLQQSKETQYF.

In the case of this clone: Other nucleotide sequences from this sample produce the same CDR3. The gene calls are TRBV5-1 and TRBJ1-1; 8 bases fit TRBD1. Germline V gene sequence: CDR1 SGHRS, CDR2 YFSETQ. J lost 4 bases, V lost 4 bases, and 9 bases had no gene match. The CDR3 length is 15 residues. The CDR3 protein is CASSVTGGAGTEAFF. DNA of the CDR3: TGCGCCAGCAGCGTCACAGGGGGGGCTGGCACTGAAGCTTTCTTT.

The chain has TRBV6-6 and TRBJ1-4; 11 bases fit TRBD1. From germline, CDR1 is MNHNY and CDR2 SVGAGI (reference sequence). After removal of 6 bases from V and 6 bases from J, the junction contained 6 bases not matched to a gene. CDR3 size: 15 residues. The CDR3 spells CASRYPGQGDEKLFF. The CDR3 bases are TGTGCCAGCAGATATCCGGGACAGGGGGATGAAAAACTGTTTTTT.

The chain combines TRBV7-9 with TRBJ2-1, with 9 bases identical to TRBD1. The junction had 15 bases not matched to a gene; V was cut back by 5 bases and J by 13 bases. Germline V gene lookup returns CDR1 SEHNR and CDR2 FQNEAQ (reference sequence). There are 15 residues in the CDR3. The CDR3 coding sequence is TGTGCCAGCAGCCGGGACAGGGAAGTCTCGATCAGCCAGTTCTTC. This encodes CASSRDREVSISQFF.

This clone has only one observation. J is TRBJ1-6 and V is TRBV5-1, with TRBD1 matching over 8 bases. The CDR3 extends over 15 amino acids. The junction had 7 bases not matched to a gene; V was cut back by 4 bases and J by 7 bases. The germline V gene encodes CDR1 SGHRS and CDR2 YFSETQ. The CDR3, as DNA: TGCGCCAGCAGCGCCGGACAGGGCGGGAATTCACCCCTCCACTTT. Its translation: CASSAGQGGNSPLHF.

This rearrangement joins TRBV2 to TRBJ2-3; perhaps D is TRBD1 or TRBD2 (5 bases each). The CDR3 has 14 amino acids. Trimming removed 8 bases at V and 4 bases at J, with 16 bases between. Germline-derived CDR1 and CDR2 are SNHLY and FYNNEI. Here the CDR3 reads CASGGDRDADTQYF. DNA for the CDR3: TGTGCCAGCGGTGGGGACCGGGACGCAGATACGCAGTATTTT.

This chain uses TRBV15 with TRBJ2-7; D call uncertain. The length of the CDR3 is 14 residues. The ends were cut back, 5 bases at V and 1 base at J, with 12 bases in the middle. Looked up from germline, CDR1 is LNHNV and CDR2 is YYDKDF (reference sequence). The CDR3 region is CATSPMGLSYEQYF. CDR3 bases: TGTGCCACCAGCCCCATGGGGTTATCCTACGAGCAGTACTTC.

J is TRBJ2-2 and V is TRBV6-5, with D unresolved. V was pared by 8 bases and J by 3 bases, with 4 bases between. CDR3 length: 11 residues. Germline values: CDR1 MNHEY, CDR2 SVGAGI. The CDR3 sequence: CASGDTGELFF. In DNA form, the CDR3 reads TGTGCCAGCGGGGACACCGGGGAGCTGTTTTTT.

The V gene is TRBV7-2, the J gene TRBJ2-1; 9 bases are a match to TRBD1. CDR3 size: 15 residues. V gave up 1 base and J gave up 6 bases; unmatched junction bases: 4. CDR1 is SGHTA and CDR2 is FQGNSA in the germline V gene. The CDR3, as DNA: TGTGCCAGCAGCTTAGTACAGGGGGCGGGCAATGAGCAGTTCTTC. It is translated as CASSLVQGAGNEQFF.

The genes are TRBV11-3 and TRBJ2-1; 7 bases align to TRBD1. With V trimmed by 4 bases and J by 7 bases, 1 base remained unmatched. The germline gives CDR1 SGHNT, CDR2 YENEEA. This CDR3 spans 12 amino acids. DNA of the CDR3: TGTGCCAGCAGCTCGACAGGGAATGAGCAGTTCTTC. Amino acids: CASSSTGNEQFF.

CDR3 in amino acids: CASSWGDLQETQYF. CDR3 coding DNA: TGCGCCAGCAGCTGGGGGGACCTCCAAGAGACCCAGTACTTC. The V gene is TRBV5-1, the J gene TRBJ2-5; maybe TRBD2 (6 bases). This CDR3 region has 14 residues. From germline, CDR1 is SGHRS and CDR2 YFSETQ. V was shortened by 3 bases and J by 1 base, with 10 bases between the two germline ends.

Here the CDR3 reads CASSLVRGATEAFF. The CDR3 bases are TGTGCCAGCAGCTTGGTCAGGGGGGCCACTGAAGCTTTCTTT. The chain is built from TRBV5-4 and TRBJ1-1, with TRBD1 identical over 7 bases. With 0 bases clipped from V and 4 bases from J, the junction kept 3 bases outside the gene matches. The CDR3 length is 14 residues. The germline V gene encodes CDR1 SGHNT and CDR2 YYREEE (reference sequence).

Only one count was recorded for this clone. This chain links TRBV7-9 with TRBJ2-3, with TRBD2 as a possible D gene (5 bases). This CDR3 spans 15 amino acids. Germline CDR1 and CDR2: SEHNR and FQNEAQ (reference sequence). The V gene lost 10 bases and the J gene lost 3 bases, with 20 bases spanning the gap. The CDR3 loop is CANEPRWTGTDTQYF. Here the CDR3 DNA reads TGTGCCAACGAACCTCGATGGACTGGGACAGATACGCAGTATTTT.

The chain is built from TRBV7-6 and TRBJ1-1; D is possibly TRBD1 (6 bases). V gave up 4 bases and J gave up 3 bases, with 18 bases separating them. This CDR3 region has 16 residues. Germline V CDR1 and CDR2: SGHVS, FNYEAQ. The CDR3 here is CASSSIVQGGDTEAFF. The CDR3 coding sequence is TGTGCCAGCAGCTCAATAGTACAGGGTGGGGACACTGAAGCTTTCTTT.

The chain employs TRBV2 and TRBJ2-7; 8 bases fit TRBD2. Germline V lookup: CDR1 SNHLY, CDR2 FYNNEI. Germline trimming cut 6 bases from V and 2 bases from J; bases unmatched to any gene: 6. The CDR3 consists of 14 residues. The CDR3 region has the DNA TGTGCCAGCAGAGAGCGGGAGTCGGCCTACGAGCAGTACTTC. As protein: CASRERESAYEQYF.

This clone has a single count. The chain links TRBV10-3 to TRBJ1-1; no clear D. Germline assignment: CDR1 ENHRY and CDR2 SYGVKD. This CDR3 has 13 amino acids. Deletions cut 2 bases from V and 8 bases from J, with 12 bases between. The CDR3 sequence is CAISEGINLEAFF. The CDR3 DNA reads as TGTGCCATCAGTGAGGGTATAAATTTGGAAGCTTTCTTT.

This sequence joins TRBV7-2 and TRBJ2-1, with D maybe TRBD2 (6 bases). Trimming took off 5 bases at V and 4 bases at J, with 12 bases between the two ends. Germline V CDR1 and CDR2: SGHTA, FQGNSA. The CDR3 sequence is 14 residues long. The CDR3 DNA is TGTGCCAGCAGCCGAACGGCGGGGTACAATGAGCAGTTCTTC. It translates to CASSRTAGYNEQFF.

V is TRBV6-5 and J is TRBJ1-2; 7 nucleotides align to TRBD1. The junction had 4 bases not matched to a gene; V was cut back by 2 bases and J by 7 bases. The CDR3 has 13 residues. The germline V gene has CDR1 MNHEY and CDR2 SVGAGI. The CDR3 nucleotides read TGTGCCAGCAGTTACCAGGGGGTCGGTGGCTACACCTTC. Translation: CASSYQGVGGYTF.

V is TRBV7-9 and J is TRBJ2-7, with 9 bases aligning to TRBD2. The germline V gene encodes CDR1 SEHNR and CDR2 FQNEAQ (reference sequence). The CDR3 extends over 16 amino acids. Germline trimming cut 5 bases from V and 9 bases from J; bases unmatched to any gene: 17. The CDR3 loop reads CASSPNPGLAPLGQYF. The CDR3 region has the DNA TGTGCCAGCAGCCCAAACCCGGGACTAGCCCCTTTGGGGCAGTACTTC.

CDR3 nucleotide sequence: TGTGCCAGCAGCTTAGACGGGCAGGGTCGGCACGAGCAGTACTTC. Translated: CASSLDGQGRHEQYF. V and J are TRBV7-9 and TRBJ2-7; maybe TRBD1 (5 bases). CDR1 is SEHNR and CDR2 is FQNEAQ in the germline V gene (reference sequence). This CDR3 spans 15 amino acids. With 1 base removed from V and 5 bases from J, the gap between germline ends came to 15 bases. Full variable domain (remainder filled in from reference TRBV7-9 and TRBJ2-7): DTGVSQNPRHKITKRGQNVTFRCDPISEHNRLYWYRQTLGQGPEFLTYFQNEAQLEKSRLLSDRFSAERPKGSFSTLEIQRTEQGDSAMYLCASSLDGQGRHEQYFGPGTRLTVT.

V gene TRBV7-2 combines with J gene TRBJ1-5; D remains unclear. The CDR3 consists of 19 residues. V was pared by 2 bases and J by 8 bases, with 28 bases between. Germline CDR1 and CDR2: SGHTA and FQGNSA. The CDR3 loop reads CASSLRREEDTKHYEPQHF. The CDR3 nucleotides read TGTGCCAGCAGCTTACGCCGAGAGGAAGATACCAAGCATTACGAGCCCCAGCATTTT.

The chain has TRBV6-6 and TRBJ2-7, with D perhaps matching TRBD1 or TRBD2 (5 bases each). CDR3 length: 14 amino acids. Trimming pared 8 bases from V and 2 bases from J, leaving 16 bases between. Germline-derived CDR1 and CDR2 are MNHNY and SVGAGI (reference sequence). The CDR3 DNA sequence: TGTGCCAGCGGCCCCGGGACGTCCACCTACGAGCAGTACTTC. Protein product: CASGPGTSTYEQYF.

The chain employs TRBV9 and TRBJ2-7, with a weak D call TRBD2 (6 bases). Per germline, CDR1 SGDLS and CDR2 YYNGEE. This CDR3 comprises 14 residues. Trimming cost V 4 bases and J 1 base, with 12 bases left between them. The CDR3 spells CASSWRAQSYEQYF. The DNA of the CDR3 is TGTGCCAGCAGCTGGAGGGCCCAATCCTACGAGCAGTACTTC. The entire variable domain, with the rest obtained from reference TRBV9 and TRBJ2-7, is as follows: DSGVTQTPKHLITATGQRVTLRCSPRSGDLSVYWYQQSLDQGLQFLIQYYNGEERAKGNILERFSAQQFPDLHSELNLSSLELGDSALYFCASSWRAQSYEQYFGPGTRLTVT.

This chain links TRBV5-6 with TRBJ2-7; 8 nucleotides agree with TRBD2. V shed 2 bases, J shed 2 bases, and the junction held 6 bases outside the gene matches. Germline values: CDR1 SGHDT, CDR2 YYEEEE. The CDR3 has 15 amino acids. The CDR3 DNA reads as TGTGCCAGCAGCTTCACTAGCGGAGGCACCTACGAGCAGTACTTC. Protein: CASSFTSGGTYEQYF.

The genes are TRBV10-2 and TRBJ2-5; no reliable D call. CDR1 and CDR2 (germline): WSHSY, SAAADI. The CDR3 runs to 15 residues. V dropped 3 bases and J dropped 5 bases, with 16 bases sitting between them. CDR3 in amino acids: CASSEPGPGSETQYF. CDR3 bases: TGCGCCAGCAGTGAACCCGGTCCCGGGTCGGAGACCCAGTACTTC.

CDR3 residues: CASSERQGYWNQPQHF. For the CDR3, the DNA is TGTGCCAGCAGTGAACGGCAGGGATATTGGAATCAGCCCCAGCATTTT. The chain employs TRBV2 and TRBJ1-5; a weak D match, TRBD1 (5 bases). Deletions cut 2 bases from V and 4 bases from J, with 15 bases between. The CDR3 consists of 16 residues. Germline-derived CDR1 and CDR2 are SNHLY and FYNNEI. Together with reference TRBV2 and TRBJ1-5, the CDR3 gives the full variable domain: EPEVTQTPSHQVTQMGQEVILRCVPISNHLYFYWYRQILGQKVEFLVSFYNNEISEKSEIFDDQFSVERPDGSNFTLKIRSTKLEDSAMYFCASSERQGYWNQPQHFGDGTRLSIL.

The V call is TRBV21-1, the J call TRBJ1-2; the table names TRBD1, a call not compared with the DNA. TRBV21-1 is an annotated pseudogene. This CDR3 has 16 amino acids. CDR3 amino acids: CASSKKSGGGRFGYTF. In DNA form, the CDR3 reads TGTGCCAGCAGCAAAAAATCAGGGGGCGGAAGGTTTGGCTACACCTTC.